Given below is one TCR beta chain in context. Clones were read by immunoSEQ multiplex PCR, and TCRdb kept only the in-frame ones, dropping some. Here the sample spans roughly 330,000 clones, 70% to 90% being singletons. This specimen belongs to a study of blood T cell repertoires in COVID-19. From germline, CDR1 is MNHEY and CDR2 SVGAGI. CDR3 length: 14 amino acids. V was cut by 2 bases and J by 3 bases, with 10 bases left in between. The receptor was isolated from a young woman who had recovered from COVID-19. Material for sequencing was PBMCs or T cells enriched from blood (not recorded which). V gene TRBV6-5 combines with J gene TRBJ1-2, with D tentatively TRBD1 (5 bases). The CDR3 here is CASSYQDSYYGYTF. The CDR3 DNA reads TGTGCCAGCAGTTACCAAGACAGCTACTATGGCTACACCTTC.